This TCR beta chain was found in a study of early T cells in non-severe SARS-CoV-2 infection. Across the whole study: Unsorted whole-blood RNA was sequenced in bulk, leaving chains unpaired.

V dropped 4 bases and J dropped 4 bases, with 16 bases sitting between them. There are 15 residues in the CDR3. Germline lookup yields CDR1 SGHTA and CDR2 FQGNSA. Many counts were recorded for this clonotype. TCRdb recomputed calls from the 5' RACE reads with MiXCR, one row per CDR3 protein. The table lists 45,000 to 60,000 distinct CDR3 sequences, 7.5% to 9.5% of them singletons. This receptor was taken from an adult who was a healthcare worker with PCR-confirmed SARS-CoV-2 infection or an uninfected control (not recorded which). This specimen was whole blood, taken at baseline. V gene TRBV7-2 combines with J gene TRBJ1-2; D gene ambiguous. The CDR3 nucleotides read TGTGCCAGCAGCTCCGGCCCTTCCGGTAGCTATGGCTACACCTTC. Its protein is CASSSGPSGSYGYTF.